This T cell receptor beta chain was observed in a study of T cell repertoires in cytomegalovirus infection (dated by TCRdb to between 2018 and 2021). Concerning the study at large: Recently identified HLA-C-restricted CMV epitopes, whose presentation resists viral immunomodulation, were targeted by peptide stimulations together with well-studied HLA-B-restricted epitopes. The HLA type of each donor mattered for the analysis, because public TCR beta signatures pointed to carriage of CMV infection along with the matching HLA type.

Taken with the paper, the label for treatment or condition translates to: in vitro stimulation with specific CMV peptide epitopes to enrich CMV-specific T cells. Of note for this clonotype: Its antigen is still unknown. No base-level quality is on record; no much larger clone is a single base apart.

Results the study describes overall, beyond this receptor: The ex vivo response was dominated by HLA-C-restricted CMV-specific TCR beta clonotypes, and the single most frequent clonotype in two of eight donors was supplied by these HLA-C-restricted clonotypes. In both this cohort and an independent cohort of 352 donors, the cumulative frequency of public TCR beta family members distinguished carriers of CMV infection plus the relevant HLA type.

The listed sequencing device is Illumina HiSeq 1500. TCRdb applied fastp at Q25 and MiXCR to the public reads, then kept only in-frame beta chains. Records with the same CDR3 protein are collapsed into one entry carrying the most frequent genes and DNA. In all, the sample holds 400,000 to 600,000 distinct CDR3 sequences, and roughly 46% of those were seen once. Clones ranked in the top ten supply roughly two fifths of the sample. V was cut back by 1 base and J by 8 bases, leaving a gap of 11 bases between them. CDR1 is given as DFQATT and CDR2 as SNEGSKA, both from the germline V gene (reference sequence). The CDR3 spans 12 residues, from the cysteine through the phenylalanine. The read is trimmed to its CDR3 DNA, 36 bases read in frame from base 1.

The sequencing here drew on cultured PBMCs, taken from culture after CMV antigen stimulation. The receptor's source is a human donor in good health (CMV status not recorded). Some clones in this sample may be carry-over from other donors' samples. The chain was built from TRBV20-1 and TRBJ1-2, and the D gene may be TRBD1, 5 bases matching. The nucleotide sequence reads as follows: TGCAGTGCTAGAGGGGACGAATTCGGCTACACCTTC. Translated, this gives CSARGDEFGYTF.